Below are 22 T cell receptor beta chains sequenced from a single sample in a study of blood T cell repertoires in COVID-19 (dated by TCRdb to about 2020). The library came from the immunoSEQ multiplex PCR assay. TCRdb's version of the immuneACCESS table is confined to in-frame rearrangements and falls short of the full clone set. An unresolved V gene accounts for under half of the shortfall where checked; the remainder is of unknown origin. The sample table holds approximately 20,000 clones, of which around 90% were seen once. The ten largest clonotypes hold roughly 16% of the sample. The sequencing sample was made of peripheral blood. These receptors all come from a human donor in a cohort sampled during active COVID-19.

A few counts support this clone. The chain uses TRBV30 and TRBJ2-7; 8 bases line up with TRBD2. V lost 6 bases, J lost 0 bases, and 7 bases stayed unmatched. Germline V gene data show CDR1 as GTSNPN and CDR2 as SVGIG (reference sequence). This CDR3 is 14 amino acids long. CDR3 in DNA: TGTGCCTGTCCTGCGGGGACTAGCTCCTACGAGCAGTACTTC. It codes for CACPAGTSSYEQYF.

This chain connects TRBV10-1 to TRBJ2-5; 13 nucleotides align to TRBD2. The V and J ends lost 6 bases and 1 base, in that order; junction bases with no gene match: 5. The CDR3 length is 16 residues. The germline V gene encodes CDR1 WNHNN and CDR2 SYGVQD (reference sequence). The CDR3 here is CASSSRLAGGQETQYF. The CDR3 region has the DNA TGCGCCAGCAGCTCGCGACTAGCGGGAGGCCAAGAGACCCAGTACTTC.

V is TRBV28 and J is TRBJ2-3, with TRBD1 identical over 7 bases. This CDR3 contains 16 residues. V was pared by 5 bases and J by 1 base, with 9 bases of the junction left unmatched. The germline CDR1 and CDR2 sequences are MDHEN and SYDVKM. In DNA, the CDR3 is TGTGCCAGCAGTCCCTTAACAGGGGCTCGCACAGATACGCAGTATTTT. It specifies CASSPLTGARTDTQYF.

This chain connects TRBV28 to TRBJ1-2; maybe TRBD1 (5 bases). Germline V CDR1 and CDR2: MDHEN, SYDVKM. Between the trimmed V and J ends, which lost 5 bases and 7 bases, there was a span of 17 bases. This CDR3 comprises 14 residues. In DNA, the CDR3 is TGTGCCAGCAGTCTCATAGGGGAGGAGGGTGGCTACACCTTC. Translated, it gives CASSLIGEEGGYTF.

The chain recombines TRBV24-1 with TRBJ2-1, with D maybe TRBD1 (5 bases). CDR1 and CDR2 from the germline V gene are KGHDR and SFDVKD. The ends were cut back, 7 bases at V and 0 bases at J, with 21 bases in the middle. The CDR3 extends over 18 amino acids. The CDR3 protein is CATSTARDGQTSYNEQFF. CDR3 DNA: TGTGCCACCAGCACCGCTCGTGACGGACAAACCTCCTACAATGAGCAGTTCTTC.

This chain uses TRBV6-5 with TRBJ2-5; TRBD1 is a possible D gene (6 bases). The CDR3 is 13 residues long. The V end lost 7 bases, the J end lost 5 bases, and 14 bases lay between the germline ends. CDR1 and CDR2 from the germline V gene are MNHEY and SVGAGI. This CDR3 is CASTRHREETQYF. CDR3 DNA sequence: TGTGCCAGCACCAGGCACAGGGAGGAGACCCAGTACTTC.

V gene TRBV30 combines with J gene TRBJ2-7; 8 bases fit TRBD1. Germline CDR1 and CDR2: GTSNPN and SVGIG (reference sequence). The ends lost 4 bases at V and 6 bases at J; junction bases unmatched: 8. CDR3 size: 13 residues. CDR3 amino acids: CAWTRTGLREQYF. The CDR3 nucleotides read TGTGCCTGGACCCGGACAGGGCTACGCGAGCAGTACTTC.

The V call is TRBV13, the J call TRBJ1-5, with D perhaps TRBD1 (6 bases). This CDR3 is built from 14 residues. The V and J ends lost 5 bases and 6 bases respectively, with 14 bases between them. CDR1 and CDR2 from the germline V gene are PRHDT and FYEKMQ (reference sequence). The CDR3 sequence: CASSGGGAIQPQHF. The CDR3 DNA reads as TGTGCCAGCAGCGGCGGGGGGGCCATTCAGCCCCAGCATTTT.

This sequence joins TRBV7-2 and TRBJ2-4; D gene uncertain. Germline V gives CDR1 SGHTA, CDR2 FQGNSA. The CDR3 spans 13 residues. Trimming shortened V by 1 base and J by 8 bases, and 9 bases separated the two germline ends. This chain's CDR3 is CASSLGFSDIQYF. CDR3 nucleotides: TGTGCCAGCAGCTTAGGTTTCAGTGACATTCAGTACTTC.

CDR3 residues: CASARGQSTTNEQFF. Written as DNA, the CDR3 is TGTGCCAGCGCGAGGGGGCAGAGCACTACCAATGAGCAGTTCTTC. This chain joins TRBV7-2 and TRBJ2-1, with TRBD1 identical over 7 bases. Trimming removed 8 bases from V and 6 bases from J; junction bases left unmatched: 13. This CDR3 has 15 amino acids. Germline lookup yields CDR1 SGHTA and CDR2 FQGNSA.

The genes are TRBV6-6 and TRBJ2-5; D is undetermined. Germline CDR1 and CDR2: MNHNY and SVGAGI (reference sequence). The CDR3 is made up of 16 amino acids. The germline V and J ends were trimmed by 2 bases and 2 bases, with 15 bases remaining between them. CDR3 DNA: TGTGCCAGCAGTTACGGCACCAAAAGGAGTCAAGAGACCCAGTACTTC. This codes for CASSYGTKRSQETQYF.

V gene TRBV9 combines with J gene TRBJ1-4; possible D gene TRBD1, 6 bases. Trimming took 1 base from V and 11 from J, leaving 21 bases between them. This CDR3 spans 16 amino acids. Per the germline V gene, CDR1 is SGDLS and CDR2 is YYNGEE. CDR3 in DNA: TGTGCCAGCAGCGTATCCACCCGGACAGAGTCCGAGAAACTGTTTTTT. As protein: CASSVSTRTESEKLFF.

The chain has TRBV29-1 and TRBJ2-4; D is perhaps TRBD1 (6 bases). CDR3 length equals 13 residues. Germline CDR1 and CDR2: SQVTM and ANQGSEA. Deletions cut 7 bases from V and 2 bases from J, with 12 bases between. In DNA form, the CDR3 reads TGCAGCGCGCCGGACAGTACCAAAAACATTCAGTACTTC. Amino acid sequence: CSAPDSTKNIQYF.

This CDR3 is CASSLGTATYNEQFF. The CDR3 region has the DNA TGTGCCAGCAGCCTTGGGACAGCGACTTACAATGAGCAGTTCTTC. This chain joins TRBV9 and TRBJ2-1; 7 bases are shared with TRBD1. Germline CDR1 is SGDLS and CDR2 is YYNGEE. Unmatched junction bases numbered 8, after V lost 4 bases and J lost 4 bases. The CDR3 length is 15 residues.

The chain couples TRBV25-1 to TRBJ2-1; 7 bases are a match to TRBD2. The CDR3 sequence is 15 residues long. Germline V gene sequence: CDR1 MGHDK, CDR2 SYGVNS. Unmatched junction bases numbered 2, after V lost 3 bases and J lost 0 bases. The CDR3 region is CASSDGGSSYNEQFF. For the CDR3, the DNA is TGTGCCAGCAGTGACGGGGGGAGCTCCTACAATGAGCAGTTCTTC.

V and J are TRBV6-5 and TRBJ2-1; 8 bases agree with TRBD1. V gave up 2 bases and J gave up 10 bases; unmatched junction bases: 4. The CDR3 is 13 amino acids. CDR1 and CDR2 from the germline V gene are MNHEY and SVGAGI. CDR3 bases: TGTGCCAGCAGTTACCCCTCAGGGGGCGAGCAGTTCTTC. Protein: CASSYPSGGEQFF.

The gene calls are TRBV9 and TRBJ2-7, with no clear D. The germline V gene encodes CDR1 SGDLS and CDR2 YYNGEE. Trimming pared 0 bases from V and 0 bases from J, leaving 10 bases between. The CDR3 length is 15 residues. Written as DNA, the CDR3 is TGTGCCAGCAGCGTAGGACCGGGTAGCTCCTACGAGCAGTACTTC. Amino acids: CASSVGPGSSYEQYF.

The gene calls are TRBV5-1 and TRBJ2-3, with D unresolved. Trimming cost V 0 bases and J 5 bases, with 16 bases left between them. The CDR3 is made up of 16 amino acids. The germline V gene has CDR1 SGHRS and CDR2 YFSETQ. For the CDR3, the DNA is TGCGCCAGCAGCTTGGCGGTTCAGGCCGCAGGAGATACGCAGTATTTT. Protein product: CASSLAVQAAGDTQYF.

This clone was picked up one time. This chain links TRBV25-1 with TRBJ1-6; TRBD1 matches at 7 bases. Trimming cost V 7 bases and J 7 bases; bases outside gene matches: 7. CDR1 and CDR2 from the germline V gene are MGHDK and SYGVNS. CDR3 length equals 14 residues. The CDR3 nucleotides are TGTGCCAGCAACCACAGGGGAGAGAATTCACCCCTCCACTTT. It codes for CASNHRGENSPLHF.

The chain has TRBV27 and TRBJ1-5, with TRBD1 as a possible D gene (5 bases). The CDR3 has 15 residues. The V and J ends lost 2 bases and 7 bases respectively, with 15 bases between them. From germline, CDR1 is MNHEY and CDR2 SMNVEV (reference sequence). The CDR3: CASSLRGGWGQPQHF. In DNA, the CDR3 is TGTGCCAGCAGTTTACGGGGGGGATGGGGACAGCCCCAGCATTTT.

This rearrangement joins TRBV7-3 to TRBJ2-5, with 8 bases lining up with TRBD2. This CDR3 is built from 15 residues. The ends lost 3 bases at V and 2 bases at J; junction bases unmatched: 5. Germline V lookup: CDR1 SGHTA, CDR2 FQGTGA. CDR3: CASSFTAGVQETQYF. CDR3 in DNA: TGTGCCAGCAGCTTTACAGCGGGGGTTCAAGAGACCCAGTACTTC.

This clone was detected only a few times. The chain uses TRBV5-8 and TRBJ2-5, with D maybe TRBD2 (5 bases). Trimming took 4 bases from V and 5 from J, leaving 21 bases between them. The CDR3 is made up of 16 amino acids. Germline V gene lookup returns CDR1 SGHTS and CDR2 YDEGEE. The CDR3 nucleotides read TGTGCCAGCAGCCCCGGACTTGTCCGGGATCAGGAGACCCAGTACTTC. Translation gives CASSPGLVRDQETQYF.